These T cell receptor beta chains were read from a single sample in a study of monozygotic twins with cystic fibrosis. Produced via immunoSEQ multiplex PCR; TCRdb's table is partial and in-frame only. The sample gives about 14,000 clones, about 98% of which show up once; around 0.38% is in the top ten. What was sequenced was blood. These receptors were obtained from a girl aged 2 to 10 with cystic fibrosis. CDR3s include the opening cysteine and the closing phenylalanine or tryptophan. Fields, in order: CDR3 protein, V gene, CDR3 length, J gene.

CDR3aa: CASSTDPGLSYGYTF
v_gene: TRBV5-1
len: 15
j_gene: TRBJ1-2

CDR3aa: CASSLLDGGYGYTF
v_gene: TRBV11-2
len: 14
j_gene: TRBJ1-2

CDR3aa: CASSPGQGAKYEQYF
v_gene: TRBV27
len: 15
j_gene: TRBJ2-7

CDR3aa: CASSPQDLNTEAFF
v_gene: TRBV18
len: 14
j_gene: TRBJ1-1

CDR3aa: CASSQSSPGELFF
v_gene: TRBV2
len: 13
j_gene: TRBJ2-2

CDR3aa: CASSSPGLAGGLSGNEQFF
v_gene: TRBV5-1
len: 19
j_gene: TRBJ2-1

CDR3aa: CASSSLGTSGSSSYNEQFF
v_gene: TRBV7-9
len: 19
j_gene: TRBJ2-1

CDR3aa: CASSYRTGVYTEAFF
v_gene: TRBV6-6
len: 15
j_gene: TRBJ1-1

CDR3aa: CASSILQGASYNEQFF
v_gene: TRBV19
len: 16
j_gene: TRBJ2-1

CDR3aa: CASSVHSNQPQHF
v_gene: TRBV14
len: 13
j_gene: TRBJ1-5

CDR3aa: CASSPQGYEQYF
v_gene: TRBV2
len: 12
j_gene: TRBJ2-7

CDR3aa: CASSMTGGTEAFF
v_gene: TRBV19
len: 13
j_gene: TRBJ1-1

CDR3aa: CASSSWTTNTGELFF
v_gene: TRBV19
len: 15
j_gene: TRBJ2-2

CDR3aa: CASSQETTGARQETQYF
v_gene: TRBV4-1
len: 17
j_gene: TRBJ2-5

CDR3aa: CASSPRLAGADTQYF
v_gene: TRBV7-2
len: 15
j_gene: TRBJ2-3

CDR3aa: CASSQEKGVWGYTF
v_gene: TRBV4-3
len: 14
j_gene: TRBJ1-2

CDR3aa: CASSRIEQFF
v_gene: TRBV2
len: 10
j_gene: TRBJ2-1

CDR3aa: CAWTGTDSSGANVLTF
v_gene: TRBV30
len: 16
j_gene: TRBJ2-6

CDR3aa: CASSVRNNEQFF
v_gene: TRBV9
len: 12
j_gene: TRBJ2-1

CDR3aa: CASSFYYREPTYGYTF
v_gene: TRBV5-1
len: 16
j_gene: TRBJ1-2

CDR3aa: CASSGSGRGLDEQFF
v_gene: TRBV5-1
len: 15
j_gene: TRBJ2-1

CDR3aa: CASGPGGRDEQFF
v_gene: TRBV6-5
len: 13
j_gene: TRBJ2-1

CDR3aa: CASSVGTDYGYTF
v_gene: TRBV9
len: 13
j_gene: TRBJ1-2

CDR3aa: CASSSTPDRVFNEQFF
v_gene: TRBV5-5
len: 16
j_gene: TRBJ2-1

CDR3aa: CASSPDPWDEQYF
v_gene: TRBV7-9
len: 13
j_gene: TRBJ2-7

CDR3aa: CASSLAYEGSGGYTF
v_gene: TRBV7-8
len: 15
j_gene: TRBJ1-2

CDR3aa: CASSPKDSLPYEQYF
v_gene: TRBV19
len: 15
j_gene: TRBJ2-7

CDR3aa: CASSPPGRETQYF
v_gene: TRBV6-5
len: 13
j_gene: TRBJ2-5

CDR3aa: CASSLEGGSGTDTQYF
v_gene: TRBV11-2
len: 16
j_gene: TRBJ2-3

CDR3aa: CASSLRTYTGELFF
v_gene: TRBV7-7
len: 14
j_gene: TRBJ2-2

CDR3aa: CASRGQGDTEAFF
v_gene: TRBV19
len: 13
j_gene: TRBJ1-1

CDR3aa: CASSYNSPMNTEAFF
v_gene: TRBV6-6
len: 15
j_gene: TRBJ1-1

CDR3aa: CASSLVTGGSYEQYF
v_gene: TRBV7-2
len: 15
j_gene: TRBJ2-7

CDR3aa: CASSSGGGGYGYTF
v_gene: TRBV5-1
len: 14
j_gene: TRBJ1-2

CDR3aa: CASSLTPTYEQYF
v_gene: TRBV28
len: 13
j_gene: TRBJ2-7

CDR3aa: CASSPTYYNEQFF
v_gene: TRBV28
len: 13
j_gene: TRBJ2-1

CDR3aa: CASSETSGRALDKNIQYF
v_gene: TRBV2
len: 18
j_gene: TRBJ2-4

CDR3aa: CASTGLVPGTEAFF
v_gene: TRBV2
len: 14
j_gene: TRBJ1-1

CDR3aa: CASSLASDNQPQHF
v_gene: TRBV7-2
len: 14
j_gene: TRBJ1-5

CDR3aa: CASSPQGAHSNQPQHF
v_gene: TRBV6-6
len: 16
j_gene: TRBJ1-5

CDR3aa: CASTPSSGIYNEQFF
v_gene: TRBV30
len: 15
j_gene: TRBJ2-1

CDR3aa: CASSDWDRGTNNYGYTF
v_gene: TRBV10-2
len: 17
j_gene: TRBJ1-2

CDR3aa: CASSQFRESSYEQYF
v_gene: TRBV5-4
len: 15
j_gene: TRBJ2-7

CDR3aa: CASSYLAANTGELFF
v_gene: TRBV6-6
len: 15
j_gene: TRBJ2-2

CDR3aa: CASSSTKGVPEAFF
v_gene: TRBV28
len: 14
j_gene: TRBJ1-1

CDR3aa: CASSIGRDNSYEQYF
v_gene: TRBV19
len: 15
j_gene: TRBJ2-7

CDR3aa: CASSESPLPLNTEAFF
v_gene: TRBV25-1
len: 16
j_gene: TRBJ1-1

CDR3aa: CASSFEDTEAFF
v_gene: TRBV5-5
len: 12
j_gene: TRBJ1-1

CDR3aa: CASSSTTGEAFF
v_gene: TRBV28
len: 12
j_gene: TRBJ1-1

CDR3aa: CASSLAWTSGETQYF
v_gene: TRBV7-2
len: 15
j_gene: TRBJ2-5

CDR3aa: CSALGNTEAFF
v_gene: TRBV20-1
len: 11
j_gene: TRBJ1-1

CDR3aa: CASTGLAGVYEQFF
v_gene: TRBV6-6
len: 14
j_gene: TRBJ2-1

CDR3aa: CASSFPRGGTGELFF
v_gene: TRBV6-6
len: 15
j_gene: TRBJ2-2

CDR3aa: CASSQRGGRFTEAFF
v_gene: TRBV7-2
len: 15
j_gene: TRBJ1-1